This T cell receptor beta chain was obtained from a study of T cell responses to AZD1222 COVID-19 vaccine. Study summary: Second-dose schedules of about 4 or about 12 weeks were combined.

The CDR3 contains 13 residues. V was cut by 5 bases and J by 0 bases, with 7 bases left in between. Germline CDR1 is GTSNPN and CDR2 is SVGIG (reference sequence). Regarding the study as a whole: The number of AZD1222 recipients seropositive at baseline was only 6 or 7.

Profiling relied on immunoSEQ multiplex PCR, and the TCRdb table lists in-frame clones only, not all of them. The table shows about 110,000 clones, with about 85% occurring only once. This clone was detected once. The antigen remains undetermined. This chain connects TRBV30 to TRBJ1-4; no clear D. The receptor comes from an adult in good health. The sample was peripheral blood, taken on day 0 of AZD1222 vaccination. CDR3 DNA sequence: TGTGCCTGGCAGGCAGCAACTAATGAAAAACTGTTTTTT. It yields the protein CAWQAATNEKLFF. Full variable domain (outside the CDR3, taken from reference TRBV30 and TRBJ1-4): SQTIHQWPATLVQPVGSPLSLECTVEGTSNPNLYWYRQAAGRGLQLLFYSVGIGQISSEVPQNLSASRPQDRQFILSSKKLLLSDSGFYLCAWQAATNEKLFFGSGTQLSVL.